Sequencing of this TCR beta chain was carried out in a study of cytomegalovirus exposure and HLA in healthy donors. V was clipped by 4 bases and J by 5 bases, with 18 bases between them. The CDR3 has 15 residues. In germline, CDR1 is SGHKS, CDR2 YYEKEE (reference sequence). General study results and limits: It was reportedly the case that the classifier diagnosed cytomegalovirus status with high specificity and sensitivity. Cytomegalovirus-associated TCR beta chains were listed, numbering over 150.

Note on this clone: What it binds is unknown.

Data came from immunoSEQ multiplex PCR; TCRdb stores just in-frame clones and leaves some out. The sample consists of roughly 70,000 clones, roughly 96% of them appearing once. The specimen was PBMCs. V usage is TRBV5-5 and J usage is TRBJ1-2; no definite D call. This sequence originates from a man in his late teens or twenties in good health and CMV-seronegative. CDR3 amino acids: CASSPDSLITYGYTF. In DNA, the CDR3 is TGTGCCAGCAGCCCAGACTCCCTCATCACATATGGCTACACCTTC.